The 2 T cell receptor beta chains below come from one sample, sequenced in a study of blood T cells in healthy people across ages. Sample-barcoded 5' priming and a J-beta primer mix drove a second PCR of about 6 to 12 cycles. TCRdb re-analysed the 5' RACE reads in MiXCR, keeping a single row per CDR3 protein. Of 700,000 to 900,000 distinct CDR3 sequences listed, about 55% are singletons. Material: blood. Receptors originate from a man at least 80 years old in good health.

V gene TRBV6-4 combines with J gene TRBJ2-4; tentatively, D is TRBD1 (5 bases). The DNA end is more similar to TRBJ2-7, so the J call may be wrong. This CDR3 contains 12 residues. CDR1 and CDR2 from the germline V gene are MRHNA and SNTAGT. The CDR3 loop is CASRGRDYEQYF. CDR3 sequence (DNA): TGTGCCAGCAGGGGGCGAGATTACGAGCAGTACTTC.

This chain links TRBV6-2 or TRBV6-3 with TRBJ2-4; the D is unclear. Germline loops: CDR1 MNHEY, CDR2 SVGEGT. The V end was cut by 6 bases, the J end by 1 base, with 10 bases between. This CDR3 has 14 residues. The CDR3 DNA is TGTGCCAGCAGGTCGGATGGGGCCAAAAACATTCAGTACTTC. It codes for CASRSDGAKNIQYF.